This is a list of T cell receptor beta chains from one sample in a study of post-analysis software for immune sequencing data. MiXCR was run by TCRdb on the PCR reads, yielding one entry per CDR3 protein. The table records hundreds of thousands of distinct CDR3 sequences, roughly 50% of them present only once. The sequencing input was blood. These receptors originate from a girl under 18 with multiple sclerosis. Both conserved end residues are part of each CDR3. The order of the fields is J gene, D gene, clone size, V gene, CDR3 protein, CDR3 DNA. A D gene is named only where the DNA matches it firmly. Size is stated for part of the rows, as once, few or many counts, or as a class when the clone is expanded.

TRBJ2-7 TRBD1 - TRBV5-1 CASSLGQGLSSYEQYF TGCGCCAGCAGCTTGGGACAGGGATTGAGCTCCTACGAGCAGTACTTC
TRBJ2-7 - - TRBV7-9 CASSLRDGSSYEQYF TGTGCCAGCAGCCTGAGGGACGGAAGCTCCTACGAGCAGTACTTC
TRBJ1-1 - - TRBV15 CATSRDQQNTEAFF TGTGCCACCAGCAGAGATCAACAGAACACTGAAGCTTTCTTT
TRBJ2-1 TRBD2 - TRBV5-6 CASSFSGSPSYNEQFF TGTGCCAGCAGCTTTAGCGGGAGCCCCTCCTACAATGAGCAGTTCTTC
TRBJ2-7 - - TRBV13 CASSSAMGTGNEQYF TGTGCCAGCAGCTCCGCAATGGGAACAGGGAACGAGCAGTACTTC
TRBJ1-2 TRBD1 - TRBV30 CAWSVQQGARLYGYTF TGTGCCTGGAGTGTACAACAGGGGGCGCGGCTCTATGGCTACACCTTC
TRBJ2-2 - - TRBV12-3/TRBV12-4 CASSRNLRGNTGELFF TGTGCCAGCAGTAGGAACCTCAGGGGGAACACCGGGGAGCTGTTTTTT
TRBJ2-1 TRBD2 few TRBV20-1 CSARDAGTSAYNEQFF TGCAGTGCTAGAGACGCAGGGACTAGCGCTTACAATGAGCAGTTCTTC
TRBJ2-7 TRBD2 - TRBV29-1 CSVAPGGLAGEQYF TGCAGCGTTGCCCCAGGCGGACTAGCGGGCGAGCAGTACTTC
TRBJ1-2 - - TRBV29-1 CSVDPTGSNYGYTF TGCAGCGTTGACCCTACGGGGTCTAACTATGGCTACACCTTC
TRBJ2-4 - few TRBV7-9 CASSGQKNIQYF TGTGCCAGCAGCGGCCAAAAAAACATTCAGTACTTC
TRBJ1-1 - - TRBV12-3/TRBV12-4 CASRGSAEAFF TGTGCCAGCCGGGGATCGGCTGAAGCTTTCTTT
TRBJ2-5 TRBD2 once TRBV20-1 CSADSGSEGTQYF TGCAGTGCTGATAGCGGGAGCGAGGGGACCCAGTACTTC
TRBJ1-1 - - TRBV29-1 CSVESTEAFF TGCAGCGTTGAATCCACTGAAGCTTTCTTT
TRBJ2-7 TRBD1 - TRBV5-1 CASSLSRQGASGEQYF TGCGCCAGCAGCTTGAGCAGACAGGGGGCGTCGGGCGAGCAGTACTTC
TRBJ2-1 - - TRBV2 CASSDFQALYEQFF TGTGCCAGCAGTGATTTTCAGGCCCTTTATGAGCAGTTCTTC
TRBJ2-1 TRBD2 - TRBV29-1 CSGRSGGLGGNEQFF TGCAGCGGGAGAAGCGGGGGCCTCGGGGGCAATGAGCAGTTCTTC
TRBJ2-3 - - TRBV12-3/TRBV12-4 CASSSGQNPDTQYF TGTGCCAGCAGTTCGGGCCAAAACCCGGATACGCAGTATTTT
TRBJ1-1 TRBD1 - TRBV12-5 CASGKQGDTEAFF TGTGCTAGTGGTAAACAGGGGGACACTGAAGCTTTCTTT
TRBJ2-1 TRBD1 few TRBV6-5 CASSWDRSYNEQFF TGTGCCAGCAGTTGGGACAGATCCTACAATGAGCAGTTCTTC
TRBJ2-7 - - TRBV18 CASSPPDSFYEQYF TGTGCCAGCTCACCTCCCGACAGTTTCTACGAGCAGTACTTC
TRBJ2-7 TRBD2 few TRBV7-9 CASSTGGMRYEQYF TGTGCCAGCAGCACCGGGGGGATGCGCTACGAGCAGTACTTC
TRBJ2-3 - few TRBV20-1 CSAREYSGWDIPNTDTQYF TGCAGTGCTAGAGAATACTCGGGTTGGGACATACCTAACACAGATACGCAGTATTTT
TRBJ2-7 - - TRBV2 CASAAGSYEQYF TGTGCCAGCGCGGCCGGGAGCTACGAGCAGTACTTC
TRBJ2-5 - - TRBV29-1 CSVEVWGEPPVETQYF TGCAGCGTTGAAGTATGGGGGGAGCCGCCGGTAGAGACCCAGTACTTC
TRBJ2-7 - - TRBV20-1 CSARPRLGGYEQYF TGCAGTGCTAGACCGCGTTTGGGCGGCTACGAGCAGTACTTC
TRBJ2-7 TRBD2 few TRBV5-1 CASSLASGAYEQYF TGTGCCAGCAGCTTAGCTAGCGGAGCCTACGAGCAGTACTTC
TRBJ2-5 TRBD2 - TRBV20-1 CSAGKGGGYQETQYF TGCAGTGCTGGGAAGGGCGGGGGGTACCAAGAGACCCAGTACTTC
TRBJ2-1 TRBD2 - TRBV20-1 CSARGEREGPRNEQFF TGCAGTGCGCGGGGGGAGCGGGAGGGCCCTCGCAATGAGCAGTTCTTC
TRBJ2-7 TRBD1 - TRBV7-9 CASSFSGQGARSPYEQYF TGTGCCAGCAGCTTCTCTGGACAGGGTGCTAGATCACCCTACGAGCAGTACTTC
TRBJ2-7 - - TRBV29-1 CSVAAGAEEQYF TGCAGCGTCGCAGCAGGGGCGGAAGAGCAGTACTTC
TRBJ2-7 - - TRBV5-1 CVSSLRPAGNSYEQYF TGCGTCAGCAGCTTGCGTCCAGCCGGGAATTCCTACGAGCAGTACTTC
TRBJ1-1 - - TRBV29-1 CSVPLPMNTEAFF TGCAGCGTTCCGCTACCCATGAACACTGAAGCTTTCTTT
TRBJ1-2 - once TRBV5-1 CASSLAEVYGYTF TGCGCCAGCAGCTTGGCCGAAGTCTATGGCTACACCTTC
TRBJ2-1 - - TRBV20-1 CSALQGRHEQFF TGCAGTGCTTTACAGGGTAGGCATGAGCAGTTCTTC
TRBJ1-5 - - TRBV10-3 CAISDLGDHQPQHF TGTGCCATCAGCGATCTCGGGGACCATCAGCCCCAGCATTTT
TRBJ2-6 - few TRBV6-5 CASSYRVPNSGANVLTF TGTGCCAGCAGTTACAGGGTGCCCAATTCTGGGGCCAACGTCCTGACTTTC
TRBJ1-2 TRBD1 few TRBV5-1 CASSSPGQGKGYTF TGCGCCAGCAGCTCGCCGGGACAGGGGAAGGGCTACACCTTC
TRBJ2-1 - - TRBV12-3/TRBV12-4 CASKDPQGPHEQFF TGTGCCAGCAAGGACCCCCAGGGACCCCATGAGCAGTTCTTC
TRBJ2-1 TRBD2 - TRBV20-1 CSARSREGTFYNEQFF TGCAGTGCTAGGTCACGGGAGGGCACTTTCTACAATGAGCAGTTCTTC